A single T cell receptor (beta chain) is shown here with its context. Its antigen is unknown. There are no base qualities to consult, and no much larger clone falls within one base. Trimming costs V 3 bases and J 3 bases, and their ends lie 9 bases apart. The germline V gene (reference sequence) specifies LNHDA as CDR1 and SQIVND as CDR2. The CDR3 sequence holds 14 residues, the cysteine and phenylalanine included. Just the 42-base CDR3 DNA is kept, in frame starting at base 1. The immunoSEQ Assay, a bias-controlled multiplex PCR, was used to amplify TCRbeta CDR3 regions from genomic DNA. The source study handled its data this way. Within the assay, amplification of reference gene primers was used to estimate how many nucleated cells each sample contained. To quantify the absolute abundance of each unique TCRbeta CDR3 rearrangement, sequence reads were collapsed and filtered. For each sample, productive Simpson clonality was calculated by taking the square root of Simpson's diversity index across productive rearrangements. As stored in TCRdb, this immuneACCESS dataset retains in-frame rearrangements with V and J assigned. A fraction of the clones does not appear; measured against another copy, unresolved V genes explain less than half of the discrepancy, and the remainder lacks a known reason. D and trimming come from the DNA, and the V and J calls and clone size come from that table. The sample table contains 250,000 to 350,000 clones; only one count was recorded for 70% to 90% of them. Of the sample, approximately 8% falls within the top ten clones.

The source of the sample is a study of blood T cell repertoires in COVID-19 (dated by TCRdb to the early 2020s). In terms of the full investigation: The collaborator samples originated in the United States, Italy and Spain and spanned the acute and convalescent phases of COVID-19. Nearly every sample came with metadata listing a de-identified subject ID, COVID-19 status, age in years and sex. The material from the prospective study consisted of cDNA or gDNA derived from T cells, B-cell-depleted T cells, or PBMCs. The dataset comprised deeply sampled blood TCRbeta repertoires from subjects exposed to, actively infected with, or recovered from COVID-19. A freely available public database, intended as a resource for researchers studying the immune response to SARS-CoV-2, is where the repertoires were released. Where available, HLA class I and class II types were obtained from metadata supplied by the sample provider rather than from assay-based typing. The samples were drawn from the first 160 participants of the ongoing ImmuneRACE study and from under 1,500 subjects provided by 6 global collaborators.

Broader findings and caveats from the paper: The amount of clinical and demographic metadata varied by source and participant and was provided uncurated.

Another Seattle source contributed samples from volunteer blood donors who had recovered from COVID-19. Each collaborating institution followed its own protocols to collect whole blood in K2EDTA tubes. For TCRbeta analysis, collaborators shipped samples in one of three forms: frozen whole blood, isolated PBMCs, or DNA extracted from either of those sample types. This sequence uses TRBV19 and TRBJ2-1; the D gene is unclear. Sequencing was performed on peripheral blood. The sequence came from a woman aged 45-65 years who had recovered from COVID-19. The CDR3 sequence is CASSMSLSYNEQFF. The bases are TGTGCCAGTAGTATGTCCCTGAGCTACAATGAGCAGTTCTTC.